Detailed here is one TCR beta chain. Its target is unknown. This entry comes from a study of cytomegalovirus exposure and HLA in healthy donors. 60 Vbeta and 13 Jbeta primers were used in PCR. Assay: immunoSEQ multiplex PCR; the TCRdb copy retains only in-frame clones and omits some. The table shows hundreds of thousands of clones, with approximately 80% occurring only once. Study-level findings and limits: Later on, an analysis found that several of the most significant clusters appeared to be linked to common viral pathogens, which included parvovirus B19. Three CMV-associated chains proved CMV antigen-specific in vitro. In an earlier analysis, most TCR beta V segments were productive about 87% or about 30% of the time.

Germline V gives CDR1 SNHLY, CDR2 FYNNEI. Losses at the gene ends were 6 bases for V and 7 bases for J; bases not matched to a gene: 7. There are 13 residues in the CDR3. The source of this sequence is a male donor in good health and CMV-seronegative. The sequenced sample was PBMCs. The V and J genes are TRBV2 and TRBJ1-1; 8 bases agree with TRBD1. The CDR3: CASRDPGGVEAFF. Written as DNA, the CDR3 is TGTGCCAGCAGAGACCCAGGGGGCGTTGAAGCTTTCTTT.